The text below deals with one TCR beta chain. The sample belongs to a study of T-cell reconstitution after alpha-beta-depleted transplantation in children. The TCRbeta library incorporated unique molecular identifiers. MiXCR, applied by TCRdb to the PCR reads, yields one record per CDR3 protein. The repertoire holds some 490,000 distinct CDR3 sequences, with approximately 12% as singletons. The CDR3 has 16 residues. V lost 4 bases, J lost 1 base, and 17 bases lay in between. Germline CDR1 SQVTM, CDR2 ANQGSEA. The specimen comprised PBMCs from the stem cell graft donor, sampled from the stem cell graft. The sequence came from a human donor who donated a stem cell graft to a child with combined immunodeficiency. The gene calls are TRBV29-1 and TRBJ2-1; either TRBD1 or TRBD2 may supply D (6 bases each). CDR3 in DNA: TGCAGCGTTGGGTTAAGGGGGGCGGGTTCCTACAATGAGCAGTTCTTC. Translated, it gives CSVGLRGAGSYNEQFF.